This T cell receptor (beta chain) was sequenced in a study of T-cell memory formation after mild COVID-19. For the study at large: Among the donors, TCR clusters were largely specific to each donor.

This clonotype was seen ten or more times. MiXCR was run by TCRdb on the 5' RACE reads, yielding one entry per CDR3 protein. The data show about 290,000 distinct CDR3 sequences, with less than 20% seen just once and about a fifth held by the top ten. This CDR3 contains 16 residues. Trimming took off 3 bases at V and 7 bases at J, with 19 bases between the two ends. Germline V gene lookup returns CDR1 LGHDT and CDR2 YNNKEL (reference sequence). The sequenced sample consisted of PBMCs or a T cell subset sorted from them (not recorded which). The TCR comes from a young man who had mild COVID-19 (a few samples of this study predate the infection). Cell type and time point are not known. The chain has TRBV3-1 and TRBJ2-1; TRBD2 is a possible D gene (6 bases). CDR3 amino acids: CASSQTPSVLGNEQFF. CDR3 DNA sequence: TGTGCCAGCAGCCAGACCCCTAGCGTACTTGGGAATGAGCAGTTCTTC.